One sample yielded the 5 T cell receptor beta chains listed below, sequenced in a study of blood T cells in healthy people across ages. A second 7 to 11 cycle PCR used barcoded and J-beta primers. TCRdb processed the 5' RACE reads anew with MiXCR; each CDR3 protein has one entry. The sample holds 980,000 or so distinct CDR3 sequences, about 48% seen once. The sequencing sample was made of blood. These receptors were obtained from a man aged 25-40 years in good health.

CDR3 DNA: TGTGCCAGCAGTCCCGAGGGCCAGGGGAGCTCACCCCTCCACTTT. Protein product: CASSPEGQGSSPLHF. The chain combines TRBV27 with TRBJ1-6; a possible D gene is TRBD1 (6 bases). With 5 bases removed from V and 10 bases from J, the gap between germline ends came to 18 bases. The CDR3 has 15 residues. Looked up from germline, CDR1 is MNHEY and CDR2 is SMNVEV (reference sequence).

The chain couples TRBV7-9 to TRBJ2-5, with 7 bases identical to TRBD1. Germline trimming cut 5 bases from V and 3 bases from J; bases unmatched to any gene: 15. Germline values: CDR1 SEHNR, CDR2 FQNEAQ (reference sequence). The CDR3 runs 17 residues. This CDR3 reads CASSPFRVGTAEETQYF. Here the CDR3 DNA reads TGTGCCAGCAGCCCTTTTCGGGTTGGGACAGCGGAAGAGACCCAGTACTTC.

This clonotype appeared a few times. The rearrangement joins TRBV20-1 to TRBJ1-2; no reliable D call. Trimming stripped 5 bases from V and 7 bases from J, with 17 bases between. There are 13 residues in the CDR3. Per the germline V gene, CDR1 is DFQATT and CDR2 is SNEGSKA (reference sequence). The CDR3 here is CSAGKAGVGGYTF. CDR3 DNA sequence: TGCAGTGCTGGAAAGGCCGGGGTAGGTGGCTACACCTTC.

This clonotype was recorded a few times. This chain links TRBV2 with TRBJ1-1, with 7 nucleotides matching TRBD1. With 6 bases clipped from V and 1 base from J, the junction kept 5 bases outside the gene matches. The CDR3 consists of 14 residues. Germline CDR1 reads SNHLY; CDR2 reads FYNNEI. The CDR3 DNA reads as TGTGCCAGCAGGGACAGGAGTACGAACACTGAAGCTTTCTTT. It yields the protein CASRDRSTNTEAFF.

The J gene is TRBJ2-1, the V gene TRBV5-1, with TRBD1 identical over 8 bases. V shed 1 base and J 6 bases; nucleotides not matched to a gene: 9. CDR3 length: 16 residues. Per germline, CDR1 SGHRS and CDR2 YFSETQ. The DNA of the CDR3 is TGCGCCAGCAGCTTGACCTACGGGACAGGCCTCAATGAGCAGTTCTTC. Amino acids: CASSLTYGTGLNEQFF.